This TCR beta chain came from a study of T cells of healthy individuals. TCRdb fed the 5' RACE reads into MiXCR, producing one record per CDR3 protein. The repertoire includes under 70,000 distinct CDR3 sequences, about 14% of them detected once, and more than 15% sits in the top ten. Germline-derived CDR1 and CDR2 are KGHSH and LQKENI. The CDR3 sequence is 13 residues long. Trimming left V 2 bases short and J 6 bases short, with 7 bases between. A few counts support this clonotype. This receptor was identified in a human donor in good health. The chain uses TRBV18 and TRBJ1-4; TRBD1 might be the D (5 bases). CDR3 nucleotides: TGTGCCAGCTCACCATTAGGGGATGAAAAACTGTTTTTT. Translation gives CASSPLGDEKLFF.